This passage covers 21 T cell receptor beta chains from one sample sequenced in a study of blood T cell repertoires in COVID-19. The assay was immunoSEQ multiplex PCR, and TCRdb's table has in-frame clones only and misses some. The sample yields 130,000 or so clones, 88% seen once. What was sequenced was peripheral blood. The receptors come from a woman aged 55 to 70 with acute or convalescent COVID-19.

The chain carries TRBV27 and TRBJ2-2; 8 positions match TRBD2. This CDR3 spans 15 amino acids. CDR1 is MNHEY, CDR2 SMNVEV, per germline (reference sequence). Trimming removed 5 bases from V and 3 bases from J; junction bases left unmatched: 5. The CDR3 sequence is CASSPSGGYTGELFF. The CDR3 nucleotides are TGTGCCAGCAGTCCAAGCGGGGGCTACACCGGGGAGCTGTTTTTT.

The chain carries TRBV3-1 (or the pseudogene TRBV3-2) and TRBJ1-2; TRBD1 aligns across 12 bases. Germline V lookup: CDR1 LGHDT, CDR2 YNNKEL (reference sequence). Germline trimming cut 0 bases from V and 7 bases from J; bases unmatched to any gene: 6. CDR3 length: 16 amino acids. CDR3 region: CASSQDYGTGGFGYTF. CDR3 DNA sequence: TGTGCCAGCAGCCAAGATTACGGGACAGGGGGCTTTGGCTACACCTTC.

The chain combines TRBV24-1 with TRBJ2-1; 7 bases agree with TRBD2. The germline V gene has CDR1 KGHDR and CDR2 SFDVKD. V shed 2 bases and J 0 bases; nucleotides not matched to a gene: 6. This CDR3 contains 17 residues. The CDR3 region has the DNA TGTGCCACCAGTGATTCCAGCGGGGCGATCTCCTACAATGAGCAGTTCTTC. Protein product: CATSDSSGAISYNEQFF.

CDR3 in amino acids: CASSIRVRGFLGYGYTF. In DNA, the CDR3 is TGTGCCAGTAGTATAAGGGTTCGAGGGTTCCTTGGCTATGGCTACACCTTC. The chain employs TRBV19 and TRBJ1-2; D is ambiguous. The CDR3 is 17 residues long. Trimming took off 2 bases at V and 4 bases at J, with 20 bases between the two ends. Germline-derived CDR1 and CDR2 are LNHDA and SQIVND (reference sequence).

This chain connects TRBV5-8 to TRBJ1-5; perhaps TRBD1 as D (6 bases). CDR3 size: 15 residues. CDR1 is SGHTS, CDR2 YDEGEE, per germline. The V end lost 1 base, the J end lost 4 bases, and 12 bases lay between the germline ends. The CDR3 nucleotides are TGTGCCAGCAGCTTGTACAGGGTTGGTAATCAGCCCCAGCATTTT. It specifies CASSLYRVGNQPQHF. The variable domain in full, with the rest retrieved from reference TRBV5-8 and TRBJ1-5, is EAGVTQSPTHLIKTRGQQATLRCSPISGHTSVYWYQQALGLGLQFLLWYDEGEERNRGNFPPRFSGRQFPNYSSELNVNALELEDSALYLCASSLYRVGNQPQHFGDGTRLSIL.

The chain combines TRBV11-3 with TRBJ2-1; 10 bases are shared with TRBD2. The trim removed 0 bases at V and 6 bases at J, leaving 5 bases unmatched. This CDR3 spans 16 amino acids. Germline CDR1 SGHNT, CDR2 YENEEA. The CDR3 spells CASSLDRLAGANEQFF. DNA of the CDR3: TGTGCCAGCAGCTTAGATCGTCTAGCGGGAGCCAATGAGCAGTTCTTC. Based on the CDR3 plus reference TRBV11-3 and TRBJ2-1, the full variable domain is EAGVVQSPRYKIIEKKQPVAFWCNPISGHNTLYWYLQNLGQGPELLIRYENEEAVDDSQLPKDRFSAERLKGVDSTLKIQPAELGDSAVYLCASSLDRLAGANEQFFGPGTRLTVL.

The rearrangement uses TRBV4-1 and TRBJ2-3, with 9 bases aligning to TRBD2. CDR1 and CDR2 (germline): MGHRA, YSYEKL. The V and J ends lost 1 base and 4 bases, in that order; junction bases with no gene match: 12. The CDR3 runs 18 residues. The CDR3 coding sequence is TGCGCCAGCAGCCAAGGATCGCGACTAGCGGATGTGGCAGATACGCAGTATTTT. Its translation is CASSQGSRLADVADTQYF.

The V call is TRBV28, the J call TRBJ1-1; possible D gene TRBD1, 5 bases. Trimming pared 9 bases from V and 1 base from J, leaving 18 bases between. The CDR3 contains 15 residues. Germline values: CDR1 MDHEN, CDR2 SYDVKM. The CDR3 nucleotides read TGTGCCAGTTCGGACGGAGGGCAGGGGAACACTGAAGCTTTCTTT. Its protein is CASSDGGQGNTEAFF.

V and J are TRBV7-9 and TRBJ1-2; 8 bases align to TRBD1. Germline trimming cut 5 bases from V and 6 bases from J; bases unmatched to any gene: 11. The CDR3 is 15 residues long. Germline V gene sequence: CDR1 SEHNR, CDR2 FQNEAQ (reference sequence). CDR3 coding DNA: TGTGCCAGCAGCGCCCCATCCCAGGGGGCAAATGGCTACACCTTC. Its translation: CASSAPSQGANGYTF. Complete variable domain (other parts from reference TRBV7-9 and TRBJ1-2): DTGVSQNPRHKITKRGQNVTFRCDPISEHNRLYWYRQTLGQGPEFLTYFQNEAQLEKSRLLSDRFSAERPKGSFSTLEIQRTEQGDSAMYLCASSAPSQGANGYTFGSGTRLTVV.

The rearrangement uses TRBV9 and TRBJ2-2; 8 bases are shared with TRBD1. Germline V CDR1 and CDR2: SGDLS, YYNGEE. The CDR3 spans 15 residues. V lost 4 bases to trimming and J lost 4 bases; unmatched junction nucleotides: 6. In DNA, the CDR3 is TGTGCCAGCAGCCCCAGGACAGGGAGCACCGGGGAGCTGTTTTTT. It is translated as CASSPRTGSTGELFF.

The chain is built from TRBV6-2 or TRBV6-3 and TRBJ2-7; perhaps TRBD2 as D (6 bases). Germline V gene lookup returns CDR1 MNHEY and CDR2 SVGEGT. The CDR3 consists of 15 residues. With 0 bases removed from V and 3 bases from J, the gap between germline ends came to 12 bases. Written as DNA, the CDR3 is TGTGCCAGCAGTTACTCCGGGGGAAGTATCTACGAGCAGTACTTC. Residues: CASSYSGGSIYEQYF.

This clone was observed a single time. The chain has TRBV30 and TRBJ2-2, with a tentative D call TRBD2 (6 bases). CDR1 GTSNPN and CDR2 SVGIG come from the germline V gene (reference sequence). This CDR3 spans 13 amino acids. V was shortened by 6 bases and J by 7 bases, with 15 bases between the two germline ends. DNA for the CDR3: TGTGCCTGCCGGGACTTTCATGACGGGGAGCTGTTTTTT. Translating it yields CACRDFHDGELFF.

The chain has TRBV2 and TRBJ1-5; D is undetermined. Germline lookup yields CDR1 SNHLY and CDR2 FYNNEI. This CDR3 comprises 15 residues. V lost 5 bases to trimming and J lost 0 bases, with 11 bases between them. The CDR3 DNA sequence: TGTGCCAGCAGTATAACACAGATTAGCAATCAGCCCCAGCATTTT. Protein sequence: CASSITQISNQPQHF.

The V call is TRBV6-5, the J call TRBJ1-6, with a possible D match to TRBD1 (6 bases). Germline V lookup: CDR1 MNHEY, CDR2 SVGAGI. The ends were cut back, 2 bases at V and 6 bases at J, with 8 bases in the middle. CDR3 length: 14 amino acids. The CDR3 DNA is TGTGCCAGCAGTTACACAGGGACTAATTCACCCCTCCACTTT. It is translated as CASSYTGTNSPLHF.

The V gene is TRBV27, the J gene TRBJ2-7; TRBD2 matches at 7 bases. Germline CDR1 is MNHEY and CDR2 is SMNVEV (reference sequence). The trim removed 10 bases at V and 3 bases at J, leaving 6 bases unmatched. The CDR3 covers 12 residues. The CDR3 is CATRDYLYEQYF. The CDR3 nucleotides read TGTGCCACCAGGGACTACCTCTACGAGCAGTACTTC.

The chain employs TRBV5-1 and TRBJ1-1; 8 nucleotides match TRBD1. The CDR3 is 15 residues long. With 2 bases clipped from V and 1 base from J, the junction kept 4 bases outside the gene matches. Germline CDR1 reads SGHRS; CDR2 reads YFSETQ. The CDR3 DNA sequence: TGCGCCAGCAGCTTATCAGGGGGCGAGAACACTGAAGCTTTCTTT. Its translation is CASSLSGGENTEAFF.

V and J are TRBV3-1 (or the pseudogene TRBV3-2) and TRBJ2-1, with 9 nucleotides matching TRBD2. Looked up from germline, CDR1 is LGHDT and CDR2 is YNNKEL (reference sequence). Unmatched junction bases numbered 5, after V lost 1 base and J lost 7 bases. This CDR3 is built from 15 residues. Written as DNA, the CDR3 is TGTGCCAGCAGCCAAGCCCCGACTAGCGGAAATGAGCAGTTCTTC. This codes for CASSQAPTSGNEQFF.

The chain recombines TRBV11-1 with TRBJ2-3; the D is unclear. The CDR3 is 12 residues long. V was shortened by 3 bases and J by 1 base, with 2 bases between the two germline ends. Germline V gene lookup returns CDR1 SGHAT and CDR2 FQDESV (reference sequence). CDR3 in amino acids: CASSFGTDTQYF. As DNA, the CDR3 is TGTGCCAGCAGCTTCGGCACAGATACGCAGTATTTT.

The gene calls are TRBV5-4 and TRBJ2-2; TRBD1 might be the D (5 bases). The CDR3 is made up of 14 amino acids. V was trimmed by 5 bases and J by 1 base, leaving 9 bases between them. Germline CDR1 SGHNT, CDR2 YYREEE (reference sequence). The CDR3 nucleotides read TGTGCCAGCAGAGGGGATTTGAACACCGGGGAGCTGTTTTTT. This sequence encodes CASRGDLNTGELFF.

The gene calls are TRBV11-2 and TRBJ2-1; D is perhaps TRBD2 (6 bases). Trimming pared 0 bases from V and 12 bases from J, leaving 30 bases between. The CDR3 spans 19 residues. Germline values: CDR1 SGHAT, CDR2 FQNNGV. DNA for the CDR3: TGTGCCAGCAGCTTAGATCAATATAGAAGGGGATCGGGAGATAGGGGGCAGTTCTTC. It encodes CASSLDQYRRGSGDRGQFF.

The J gene is TRBJ2-3, the V gene TRBV4-1; tentatively, D is TRBD1 (6 bases). V was trimmed by 1 base and J by 0 bases, leaving 14 bases between them. Per the germline V gene, CDR1 is MGHRA and CDR2 is YSYEKL. There are 17 residues in the CDR3. The CDR3 nucleotides are TGCGCCAGCAGCCAAGTAACAGGGACCTCTAGCACAGATACGCAGTATTTT. It yields the protein CASSQVTGTSSTDTQYF.